Each of the 20 T cell receptor beta chains below was sequenced from the same sample in a study of T cells after yellow fever vaccination. TCRdb itself ran the 5' RACE reads through MiXCR, one entry per CDR3 protein. The data hold around 230,000 distinct CDR3 sequences, with around 6.7% observed a single time. The sample here was CD4+ T cells sorted from PBMCs, taken on the day of the yellow fever booster vaccination. The receptors were sampled from a man aged 25-45 years who received the YFV17D yellow fever vaccine.

This clonotype has a count of ten or more. The chain has TRBV28 and TRBJ2-7; 7 bases map to TRBD1. This CDR3 is 14 amino acids long. Losses at the gene ends were 7 bases for V and 3 bases for J; bases not matched to a gene: 9. Germline V gene data show CDR1 as MDHEN and CDR2 as SYDVKM. CDR3 sequence reads: CASTLSPGGYEQYF. CDR3 DNA: TGTGCCAGCACCCTTAGTCCAGGGGGCTACGAGCAGTACTTC.

This clonotype was observed at least ten times. The chain combines TRBV20-1 with TRBJ2-1, with 11 nucleotides matching TRBD2. The CDR3 runs 15 residues. Per the germline V gene, CDR1 is DFQATT and CDR2 is SNEGSKA (reference sequence). J gave up 3 bases and V 5 bases, and 6 bases lay outside the gene matches. The DNA for the CDR3 is TGCAGTGCTGGGTATGGACTAGCGGGCTACAATGAGCAGTTCTTC. Its protein product is CSAGYGLAGYNEQFF.

The chain couples TRBV6-1 to TRBJ2-1; 9 positions match TRBD2. This CDR3 is 17 amino acids long. With 6 bases clipped from V and 7 bases from J, the junction kept 16 bases outside the gene matches. Germline assignment: CDR1 MNHNS and CDR2 SASEGT. This CDR3 is CASRSGLARGPGNEQFF. CDR3 in DNA: TGTGCCAGCAGATCAGGACTAGCGAGAGGGCCGGGGAATGAGCAGTTCTTC.

On this clonotype: A much larger clone lies one base from this, so it may be a read error. The chain has TRBV5-1 and TRBJ2-4; TRBD1 aligns across 9 bases. The CDR3 sequence is 15 residues long. With 2 bases clipped from V and 6 bases from J, the junction kept 6 bases outside the gene matches. Germline lookup yields CDR1 SGHRS and CDR2 YFSETQ. The CDR3 region is CASSFVGQGSNIQYF. The CDR3 nucleotides are TGCGCCAGCAGCTTTGTAGGACAGGGGTCAAACATTCAGTACTTC.

The V gene is TRBV5-1, the J gene TRBJ1-1; 9 nucleotides align to TRBD1. Germline V gives CDR1 SGHRS, CDR2 YFSETQ. J was trimmed by 5 bases and V by 2 bases; bases with no gene match: 4. This CDR3 comprises 14 residues. The CDR3 DNA reads TGCGCCAGCAGCTTTAACGGACAGGGGACTGAAGCTTTCTTT. This gives the protein CASSFNGQGTEAFF.

This clonotype has ten or more counts. The chain employs TRBV7-9 and TRBJ2-7; 7 nucleotides match TRBD1. The CDR3 contains 13 residues. From germline, CDR1 is SEHNR and CDR2 FQNEAQ (reference sequence). Germline trimming cut 1 base from V and 5 bases from J; bases unmatched to any gene: 2. For the CDR3, the DNA is TGTGCCAGCAGCTTAGGACAGGGACACGAGCAGTACTTC. Translating gives CASSLGQGHEQYF. Full variable domain (missing parts from reference TRBV7-9 and TRBJ2-7): DTGVSQNPRHKITKRGQNVTFRCDPISEHNRLYWYRQTLGQGPEFLTYFQNEAQLEKSRLLSDRFSAERPKGSFSTLEIQRTEQGDSAMYLCASSLGQGHEQYFGPGTRLTVT.

The chain couples TRBV5-1 to TRBJ2-7; 8 bases match TRBD2. V lost 1 base and J lost 6; bases outside the gene matches: 12. CDR1 is SGHRS and CDR2 is YFSETQ in the germline V gene. The CDR3 sequence is 16 residues long. The CDR3 DNA reads as TGCGCCAGCAGCTTGATGGCGGGAGGAATGGCTCTCGAGCAGTACTTC. This sequence encodes CASSLMAGGMALEQYF.

The genes are TRBV11-2 and TRBJ2-3; 11 nucleotides match TRBD2. Germline V lookup: CDR1 SGHAT, CDR2 FQNNGV. The CDR3 length is 17 residues. With 3 bases clipped from V and 1 base from J, the junction kept 6 bases outside the gene matches. The CDR3 loop reads CASSFETSGIGTDTQYF. The DNA for the CDR3 is TGTGCCAGCAGCTTTGAGACTAGCGGGATAGGCACAGATACGCAGTATTTT.

This clonotype was seen repeatedly, ten times or more. The chain combines TRBV20-1 with TRBJ2-1; TRBD2 agrees at 10 bases. The CDR3 is 17 residues long. J lost 6 bases, V lost 5 bases, and 16 bases had no gene match. Germline V gene data show CDR1 as DFQATT and CDR2 as SNEGSKA (reference sequence). The CDR3 region is CSAPRLAGHTTANEQFF. The CDR3 DNA sequence: TGCAGTGCTCCTAGACTAGCGGGTCACACGACGGCCAATGAGCAGTTCTTC.

The chain carries TRBV5-1 and TRBJ2-3, with D perhaps matching TRBD1 or TRBD2 (6 bases each). The CDR3 is 14 amino acids. CDR1 and CDR2 (germline): SGHRS, YFSETQ. Trimming cost V 7 bases and J 2 bases, with 14 bases left between them. The CDR3 DNA reads as TGCGCCAGCTTGGAGGGGGACGACACAGATACGCAGTATTTT. As protein: CASLEGDDTDTQYF.

This clonotype has a count of ten or more. The rearrangement joins TRBV4-2 to TRBJ1-5; no firm D call. This CDR3 has 14 amino acids. Germline V CDR1 and CDR2: LGHNA, YNFKEQ. Trimming pared 4 bases from V and 7 bases from J, leaving 14 bases between. The CDR3 loop reads CASSPPGSRQPQHF. The CDR3, as DNA: TGTGCCAGCAGCCCCCCGGGTTCTCGACAGCCCCAGCATTTT.

This clonotype was seen only a few times. The chain combines TRBV18 with TRBJ2-1; no clear D. Germline V gives CDR1 KGHSH, CDR2 LQKENI. This CDR3 is built from 12 residues. The germline V and J ends were trimmed by 2 bases and 9 bases, with 8 bases remaining between them. The CDR3 region has the DNA TGTGCCAGCTCACCAATAGGTTTTGAGCAGTTCTTC. This translates into CASSPIGFEQFF.

This clonotype was found many times. The chain uses TRBV7-7 and TRBJ2-3, with 9 bases fitting TRBD2. Germline V lookup: CDR1 SSHAT, CDR2 FNYEAQ (reference sequence). The CDR3 runs to 15 residues. The trim removed 5 bases at V and 3 bases at J, leaving 6 bases unmatched. CDR3 amino acids: CASSPGLAKTDTQYF. DNA for the CDR3: TGTGCCAGCAGCCCAGGACTAGCGAAGACAGATACGCAGTATTTT.

This clonotype was counted between two and nine times. The genes are TRBV20-1 and TRBJ2-1; D could derive from TRBD1 or TRBD2 (6 bases each). The CDR3 sequence is 16 residues long. Germline V lookup: CDR1 DFQATT, CDR2 SNEGSKA (reference sequence). Trimming shortened V by 2 bases and J by 6 bases, and 20 bases separated the two germline ends. CDR3 in amino acids: CSARSLLRGLPNEQFF. The CDR3 region has the DNA TGCAGTGCTAGATCCCTCCTCCGGGGGCTTCCCAATGAGCAGTTCTTC.

In its sample, this clonotype was seen a few times. The CDR3 spells CATGLGRLANTGELFF. As DNA, the CDR3 is TGTGCCACAGGTCTGGGGAGGCTCGCGAACACCGGGGAGCTGTTTTTT. The chain employs TRBV24-1 and TRBJ2-2; tentatively, D is TRBD2 (6 bases). CDR1 is KGHDR and CDR2 is SFDVKD in the germline V gene. The CDR3 runs to 16 residues. Trimming took 10 bases from V and 0 from J, leaving 17 bases between them.

This clonotype was counted ten times or more. This chain uses TRBV19 with TRBJ2-2; no clear D gene. Germline CDR1 LNHDA, CDR2 SQIVND (reference sequence). With 6 bases removed from V and 1 base from J, the gap between germline ends came to 9 bases. The CDR3 totals 14 residues. CDR3 amino acids: CASRRQGNTGELFF. DNA of the CDR3: TGTGCCAGTAGAAGACAAGGGAACACCGGGGAGCTGTTTTTT.

This clonotype was observed a few times. The chain employs TRBV7-8 and TRBJ1-6; weak D call: TRBD1 (6 bases). The CDR3 is 12 residues long. Deletions cut 5 bases from V and 16 bases from J, with 15 bases between. CDR1 SGHVS and CDR2 FQNEAQ come from the germline V gene. This chain's CDR3 is CASSLISGALHF. The DNA of the CDR3 is TGTGCCAGCAGCCTAATATCGGGGGCGCTCCACTTT.

The V gene is TRBV3-1, the J gene TRBJ1-1; no definite D call. CDR3 length equals 13 residues. V gave up 6 bases and J gave up 5 bases, with 13 bases separating them. From germline, CDR1 is LGHDT and CDR2 YNNKEL (reference sequence). The CDR3 loop is CASRPLGGTEAFF. In DNA form, the CDR3 reads TGTGCCAGCAGGCCACTTGGCGGGACTGAAGCTTTCTTT.

In this sample, this clonotype turned up many times. The chain joins TRBV27 to TRBJ1-6; 7 bases map to TRBD1. There are 13 residues in the CDR3. CDR1 and CDR2 from the germline V gene are MNHEY and SMNVEV (reference sequence). V was pared by 6 bases and J by 7 bases, with 3 bases of the junction left unmatched. CDR3 sequence (DNA): TGTGCCAGCAGGGGACAGAGGAATTCACCCCTCCACTTT. As protein: CASRGQRNSPLHF.

This clonotype was seen many times. The rearrangement uses TRBV6-5 and TRBJ2-7; TRBD2 agrees at 10 bases. Germline V lookup: CDR1 MNHEY, CDR2 SVGAGI. Trimming cost V 4 bases and J 3 bases; bases outside gene matches: 12. The CDR3 runs 17 residues. The CDR3 DNA reads TGTGCCAGCAGTTGGGGTTACACTAGCGGGATAATCTACGAGCAGTACTTC. Translation gives CASSWGYTSGIIYEQYF.